This T cell receptor (beta chain) was recovered during a study of control samples from healthy donors and cancer patients. CDR1 and CDR2 from the germline V gene are MNHEY and SVGEGT. The length of the CDR3 is 16 residues. V shed 6 bases and J shed 3 bases, with 17 bases lying between them. Clones were sequenced by immunoSEQ multiplex PCR, and TCRdb holds only the in-frame ones, with some missing. This sample has approximately 190,000 clones, with approximately 90% found just once. This TCR was recovered from a man aged 30 to 45 in good health. The rearrangement links TRBV6-2 or TRBV6-3 to TRBJ1-4; a weak D match, TRBD1 (6 bases). Sequenced material: blood. CDR3 in DNA: TGTGCCAGCAGACCTAATCTCAGGGGACCTAATGAAAAACTGTTTTTT. Amino acids: CASRPNLRGPNEKLFF.